This entry features one T cell receptor beta chain sequence. The target antigen is unknown. The method was immunoSEQ multiplex PCR; TCRdb's version includes in-frame clones alone and lacks a portion of them. The sample has 70,000 or so clones; 85% to 90% are singletons. The record originates from a study of identifying expanded T cells in peripheral blood. Study outcomes and limitations: Clone count variance between approximately two-week samples rose with total template count. Over about two and four weeks, about 15 and 18 clones changed, versus approximately 1.2 between replicates.

After removal of 5 bases from V and 4 bases from J, the junction contained 12 bases not matched to a gene. Per germline, CDR1 SEHNR and CDR2 FQNEAQ (reference sequence). The CDR3 has 16 residues. Collection occurred without any documented infections or immune events in donors. The gene calls are TRBV7-9 and TRBJ1-2, with 8 bases identical to TRBD1. The source is a person aged 18-69 years in good health. Sequencing used blood. The CDR3 protein is CASSPWTGPGVYGYTF. In DNA form, the CDR3 reads TGTGCCAGCAGCCCCTGGACAGGGCCCGGGGTCTATGGCTACACCTTC.